This passage covers 21 T cell receptor beta chains from one sample sequenced in a study of monozygotic twins with inflammatory bowel disease. After re-calling the 5' RACE reads, TCRdb lists one entry per CDR3 protein, DNA absent. Its listing shows about 160,000 distinct CDR3 sequences. Sequenced: blood. These receptors all stem from a human donor with ulcerative colitis or Crohn's disease, or a healthy co-twin of an affected twin (not recorded which).

This chain joins TRBV5-4 and TRBJ1-2; the TCRdb D gene call, TRBD1, has no DNA to confirm it. This CDR3 has 14 amino acids. Germline-derived CDR1 and CDR2 are SGHNT and YYREEE (reference sequence). CDR3 in amino acids: CASSPSGGGYGYTF.

The V and J genes are TRBV5-4 and TRBJ2-1; TCRdb's D gene call, TRBD1, goes unchecked for lack of DNA. Per germline, CDR1 SGHNT and CDR2 YYREEE (reference sequence). There are 14 residues in the CDR3. The CDR3 sequence: CASSLSGTHNEQFF. Drawing the rest from reference TRBV5-4 and TRBJ2-1, the complete variable domain is ETGVTQSPTHLIKTRGQQVTLRCSSQSGHNTVSWYQQALGQGPQFIFQYYREEENGRGNFPPRFSGLQFPNYSSELNVNALELDDSALYLCASSLSGTHNEQFFGPGTRLTVL.

The chain uses TRBV5-4 and TRBJ1-1. The length of the CDR3 is 11 residues. Germline CDR1 SGHNT, CDR2 YYREEE (reference sequence). CDR3 sequence: CASGLNTEAFF.

V is TRBV6-5 and J is TRBJ2-1; the D gene TCRdb calls, TRBD1, cannot be checked with no DNA. Germline loops: CDR1 MNHEY, CDR2 SVGAGI. The CDR3 sequence is 14 residues long. CDR3 sequence reads: CASSLWYRDNEQFF.

The chain combines TRBV23-1 with TRBJ2-7; TCRdb's D gene call, TRBD1, goes unchecked for lack of DNA. TRBV23-1 is marked as an open reading frame, function uncertain. The CDR3 is made up of 13 amino acids. CDR3 in amino acids: CASIPDRPHEQYF.

The chain is built from TRBV4-1 and TRBJ2-5; absent DNA, TCRdb's TRBD2 call cannot be checked. Germline values: CDR1 MGHRA, CDR2 YSYEKL. The CDR3 length is 15 residues. Here the CDR3 reads CASSLLGRAGETQYF.

The chain links TRBV4-3 to TRBJ2-1; TCRdb gives TRBD2 as the D gene, but with no DNA this cannot be confirmed. Germline V lookup: CDR1 LGHNA, CDR2 YSLEER. The CDR3 has 18 amino acids. The chain's CDR3 is CASSQDRIGLPASNEQFF.

V is TRBV20-1 and J is TRBJ1-5. The CDR3 extends over 12 amino acids. From germline, CDR1 is DFQATT and CDR2 SNEGSKA (reference sequence). The CDR3 protein is CSARKGNQPQHF.

The chain links TRBV6-2 or TRBV6-3 to TRBJ1-5; TCRdb gives TRBD1 as the D gene, but with no DNA this cannot be confirmed. This CDR3 has 14 amino acids. Germline values: CDR1 MNHEY, CDR2 SVGEGT. CDR3 sequence: CASGDRFSNQPQHF.

This chain uses TRBV20-1 with TRBJ1-5; the TCRdb call, TRBD1, lacks DNA for checking. This CDR3 is 14 amino acids long. Germline loops: CDR1 DFQATT, CDR2 SNEGSKA (reference sequence). The chain's CDR3 is CSARGRTGTQPQHF.

This chain joins TRBV5-1 and TRBJ1-2; TCRdb gives TRBD1 as the D gene, but with no DNA this cannot be confirmed. Germline values: CDR1 SGHRS, CDR2 YFSETQ. This CDR3 is built from 15 residues. The CDR3 region is CASSGRGQADYGYTF. Together with reference TRBV5-1 and TRBJ1-2, the CDR3 gives the full variable domain: KAGVTQTPRYLIKTRGQQVTLSCSPISGHRSVSWYQQTPGQGLQFLFEYFSETQRNKGNFPGRFSGRQFSNSRSEMNVSTLELGDSALYLCASSGRGQADYGYTFGSGTRLTVV.

V and J are TRBV4-2 and TRBJ2-1. CDR1 is LGHNA and CDR2 is YNFKEQ in the germline V gene. The CDR3 covers 15 residues. The CDR3 protein is CASSQDFAAGYEQFF.

This CDR3 is CASSFSSGRFSYEQYF. The gene calls are TRBV12-3 or TRBV12-4 and TRBJ2-7; the TCRdb D gene call, TRBD2, has no DNA to confirm it. CDR3 size: 16 residues.

This chain connects TRBV5-1 to TRBJ1-1; as DNA is missing, the TRBD1 call by TCRdb cannot be tested. Germline CDR1 is SGHRS and CDR2 is YFSETQ. The CDR3 loop spans 13 amino acids. CDR3 residues: CASIRPGHTEAFF.

This chain links TRBV24-1 with TRBJ2-3; TCRdb's D call, TRBD1, is unchecked because there is no DNA. The CDR3 contains 15 residues. CDR1 and CDR2 (germline): KGHDR, SFDVKD. CDR3 sequence: CATSGETGGGSAQYF.

V usage is TRBV6-1 and J usage is TRBJ2-2; with no DNA, the TCRdb D assignment of TRBD1 cannot be verified. The CDR3 loop spans 16 amino acids. The germline CDR1 and CDR2 sequences are MNHNS and SASEGT. The CDR3 sequence is CASIAEGQRNTGELFF.

The chain combines TRBV6-5 with TRBJ1-6. Germline V gene sequence: CDR1 MNHEY, CDR2 SVGAGI. This CDR3 has 15 residues. This CDR3 is CASSYVSSYNSPLHF.

The rearrangement uses TRBV27 and TRBJ2-5; TCRdb calls TRBD2, which cannot be checked without DNA. Germline V gene lookup returns CDR1 MNHEY and CDR2 SMNVEV (reference sequence). The CDR3 length is 15 residues. CDR3 in amino acids: CASSLLAGWQETQYF.

V gene TRBV28 combines with J gene TRBJ2-7. This CDR3 is built from 12 residues. In germline, CDR1 is MDHEN, CDR2 SYDVKM. CDR3 in amino acids: CASSLSTYEQYF. Together with reference TRBV28 and TRBJ2-7, the CDR3 gives the full variable domain: DVKVTQSSRYLVKRTGEKVFLECVQDMDHENMFWYRQDPGLGLRLIYFSYDVKMKEKGDIPEGYSVSREKKERFSLILESASTNQTSMYLCASSLSTYEQYFGPGTRLTVT.

The gene calls are TRBV5-1 and TRBJ1-1; TCRdb indicates TRBD1, and absent DNA this call remains unverified. The length of the CDR3 is 18 residues. The V gene's germline CDR1 is SGHRS and CDR2 YFSETQ. The CDR3 sequence: CASSLAGGTAIMNTEAFF.

The chain combines TRBV20-1 with TRBJ1-3; lacking DNA, the TRBD1 call made by TCRdb goes unchecked. CDR1 is DFQATT, CDR2 SNEGSKA, per germline (reference sequence). The CDR3 has 16 residues. The CDR3 region is CSARHRTDFSGNTIYF.